This record concerns one T cell receptor (beta chain) sequence. As yet, its antigen is unknown. RNA was extracted from bulk tissue without any cell sorting. The normal lung tissue was taken more than 3 cm from the tumor edge. TCRbeta libraries were built with three rounds of nested PCR, modified from ARM-PCR. TCRdb itself ran the multiplex PCR reads through MiXCR, one entry per CDR3 protein. The table lists tens of thousands of distinct CDR3 sequences, about 79% of them singletons. The V end lost 5 bases, the J end lost 2 bases, and 10 bases lay between the germline ends. The germline CDR1 and CDR2 sequences are MNHEY and SVGEGT. The CDR3 covers 13 residues. This sample was taken from a study of tumor and adjacent non-tumor tissue in lung cancer. Study as a whole: Aged about 30 to 76 years, patients included 9 to 11 men and 4 to 6 women with stage I to III disease.

Study conclusions and caveats: Higher tumor TCR diversity was associated with shorter survival.

Sequenced sample: distant non-tumor lung tissue. This receptor was identified in a woman aged 55-75 years with non-small cell lung cancer. This chain links TRBV6-2 or TRBV6-3 with TRBJ2-7; D is possibly TRBD1 or TRBD2 (5 bases each). The CDR3 is CASSGTVPYEQYF. CDR3 bases: TGTGCCAGCAGTGGGACGGTCCCCTACGAGCAGTACTTC.